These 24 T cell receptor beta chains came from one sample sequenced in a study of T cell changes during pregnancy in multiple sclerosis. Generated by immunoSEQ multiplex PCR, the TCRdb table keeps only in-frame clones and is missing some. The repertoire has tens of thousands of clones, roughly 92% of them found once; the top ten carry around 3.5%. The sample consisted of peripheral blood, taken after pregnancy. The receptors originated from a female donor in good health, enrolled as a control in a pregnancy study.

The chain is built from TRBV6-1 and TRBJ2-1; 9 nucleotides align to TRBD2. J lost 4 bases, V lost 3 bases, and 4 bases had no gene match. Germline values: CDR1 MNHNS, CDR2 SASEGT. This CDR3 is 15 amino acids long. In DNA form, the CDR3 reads TGTGCCAGCAGTGAGGAGGCGGGGGGGTACAATGAGCAGTTCTTC. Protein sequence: CASSEEAGGYNEQFF.

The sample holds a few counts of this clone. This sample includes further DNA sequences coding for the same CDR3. The CDR3 nucleotides are TGTGCCAGCAGCTTGGAGCGGGGGGGGGAGCAGTTCTTC. This gives the protein CASSLERGGEQFF. The rearrangement links TRBV5-4 to TRBJ2-1, with TRBD2 matching over 10 bases. CDR1 and CDR2 (germline): SGHNT, YYREEE (reference sequence). This CDR3 is built from 13 residues. Losses at the gene ends were 0 bases for V and 10 bases for J; bases not matched to a gene: 1.

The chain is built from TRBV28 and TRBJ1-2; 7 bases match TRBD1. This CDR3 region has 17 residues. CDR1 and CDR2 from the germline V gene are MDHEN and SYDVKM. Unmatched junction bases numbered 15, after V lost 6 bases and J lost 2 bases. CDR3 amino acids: CASSTSSPGTENYGYTF. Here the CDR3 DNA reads TGTGCCAGCAGCACCTCCTCCCCCGGGACAGAAAACTATGGCTACACCTTC.

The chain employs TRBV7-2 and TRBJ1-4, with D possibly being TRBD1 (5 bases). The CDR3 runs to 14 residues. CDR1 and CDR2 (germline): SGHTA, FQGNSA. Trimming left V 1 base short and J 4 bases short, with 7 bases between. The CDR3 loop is CASSLGQGNEKLFF. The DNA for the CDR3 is TGTGCCAGCAGCTTAGGGCAGGGTAATGAAAAACTGTTTTTT. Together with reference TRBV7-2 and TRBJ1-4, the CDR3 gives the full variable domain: GAGVSQSPSNKVTEKGKDVELRCDPISGHTALYWYRQSLGQGLEFLIYFQGNSAPDKSGLPSDRFSAERTGGSVSTLTIQRTQQEDSAVYLCASSLGQGNEKLFFGSGTQLSVL.

CDR3 residues: CASSFLGTGGNEQFF. In DNA, the CDR3 is TGTGCCAGCAGCTTTTTAGGGACTGGGGGAAATGAGCAGTTCTTC. This rearrangement joins TRBV13 to TRBJ2-1; D is perhaps TRBD2 (6 bases). The CDR3 length is 15 residues. From germline, CDR1 is PRHDT and CDR2 FYEKMQ (reference sequence). Between the trimmed V and J ends, which lost 3 bases and 7 bases, there was a span of 16 bases.

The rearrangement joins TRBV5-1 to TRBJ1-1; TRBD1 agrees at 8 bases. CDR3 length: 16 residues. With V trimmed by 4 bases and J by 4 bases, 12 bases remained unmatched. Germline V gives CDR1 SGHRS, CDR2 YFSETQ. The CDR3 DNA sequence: TGCGCCAGCAGCCGCGAGGTAGGACAGGGAGGCACTGAAGCTTTCTTT. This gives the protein CASSREVGQGGTEAFF. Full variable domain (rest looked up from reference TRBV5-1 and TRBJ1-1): KAGVTQTPRYLIKTRGQQVTLSCSPISGHRSVSWYQQTPGQGLQFLFEYFSETQRNKGNFPGRFSGRQFSNSRSEMNVSTLELGDSALYLCASSREVGQGGTEAFFGQGTRLTVV.

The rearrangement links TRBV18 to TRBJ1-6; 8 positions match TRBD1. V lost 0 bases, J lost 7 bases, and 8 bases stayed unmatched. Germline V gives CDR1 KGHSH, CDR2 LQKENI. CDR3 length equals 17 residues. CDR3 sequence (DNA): TGTGCCAGCTCACCACCACTATGGACAGGGATAAATTCACCCCTCCACTTT. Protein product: CASSPPLWTGINSPLHF.

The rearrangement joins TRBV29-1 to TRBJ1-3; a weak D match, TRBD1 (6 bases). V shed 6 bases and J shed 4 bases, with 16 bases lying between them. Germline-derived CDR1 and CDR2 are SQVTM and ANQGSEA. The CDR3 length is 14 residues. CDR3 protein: CSVSAGALGNTIYF. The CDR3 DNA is TGCAGCGTATCAGCAGGGGCATTAGGAAACACCATATATTTT.

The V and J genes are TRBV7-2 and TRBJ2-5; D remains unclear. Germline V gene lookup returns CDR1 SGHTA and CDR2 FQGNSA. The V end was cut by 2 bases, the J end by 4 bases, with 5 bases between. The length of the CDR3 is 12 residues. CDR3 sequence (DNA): TGTGCCAGCAGCTTACTAGGAGAGACCCAGTACTTC. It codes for CASSLLGETQYF.

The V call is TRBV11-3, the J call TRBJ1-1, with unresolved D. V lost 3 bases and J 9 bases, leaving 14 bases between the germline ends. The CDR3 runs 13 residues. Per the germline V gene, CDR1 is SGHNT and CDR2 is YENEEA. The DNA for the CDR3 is TGTGCCAGCAGCTTTCTGCCAGACACACAAGCTTTCTTT. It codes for CASSFLPDTQAFF.

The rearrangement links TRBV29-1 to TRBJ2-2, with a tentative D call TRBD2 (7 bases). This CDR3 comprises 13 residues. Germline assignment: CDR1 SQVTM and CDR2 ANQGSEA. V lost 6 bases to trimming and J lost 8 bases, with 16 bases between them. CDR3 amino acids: CSVEGGGTGELFF. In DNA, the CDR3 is TGCAGCGTCGAGGGGGGGGGAACGGGGGAGCTGTTTTTT.

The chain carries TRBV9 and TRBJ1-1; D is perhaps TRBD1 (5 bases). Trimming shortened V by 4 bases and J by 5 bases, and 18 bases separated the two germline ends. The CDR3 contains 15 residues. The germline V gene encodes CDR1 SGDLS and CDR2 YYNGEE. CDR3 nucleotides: TGTGCCAGCAGCCCCCGGGGCGCCGGGGGGACTGAAGCTTTCTTT. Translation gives CASSPRGAGGTEAFF.

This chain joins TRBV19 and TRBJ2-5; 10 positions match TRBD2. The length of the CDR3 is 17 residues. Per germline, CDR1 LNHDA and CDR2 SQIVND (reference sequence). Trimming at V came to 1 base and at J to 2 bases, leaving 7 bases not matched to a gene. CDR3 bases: TGTGCCAGTAGTATAGGGACTAGCGGAGGGGGGCAAGAGACCCAGTACTTC. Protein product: CASSIGTSGGGQETQYF.

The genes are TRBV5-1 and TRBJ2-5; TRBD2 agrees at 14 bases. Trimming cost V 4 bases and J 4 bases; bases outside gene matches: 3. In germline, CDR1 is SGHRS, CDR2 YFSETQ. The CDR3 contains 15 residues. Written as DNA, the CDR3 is TGCGCCAGCAGCGGACTAGCGGGGGGTTCAGAGACCCAGTACTTC. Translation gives CASSGLAGGSETQYF.

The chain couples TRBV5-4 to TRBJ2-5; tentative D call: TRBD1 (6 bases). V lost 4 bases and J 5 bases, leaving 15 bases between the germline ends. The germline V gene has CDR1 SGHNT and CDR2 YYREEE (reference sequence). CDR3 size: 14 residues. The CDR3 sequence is CASSDGGLGETQYF. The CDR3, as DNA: TGTGCCAGCAGCGATGGGGGCTTGGGCGAGACCCAGTACTTC.

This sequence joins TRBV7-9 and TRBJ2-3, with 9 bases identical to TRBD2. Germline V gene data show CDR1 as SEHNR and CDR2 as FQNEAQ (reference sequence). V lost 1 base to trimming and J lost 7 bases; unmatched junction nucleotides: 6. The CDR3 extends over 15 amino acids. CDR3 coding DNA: TGTGCCAGCAGCTTAGTTGGCGGGGGGGAAAATACGCAGTATTTT. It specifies CASSLVGGGENTQYF.

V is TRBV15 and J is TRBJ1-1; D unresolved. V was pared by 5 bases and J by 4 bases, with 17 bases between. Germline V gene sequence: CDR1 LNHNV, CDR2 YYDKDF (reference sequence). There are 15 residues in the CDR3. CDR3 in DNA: TGTGCCACCAGCCCCTACAGCCAGGTCTTCACTGAAGCTTTCTTT. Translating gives CATSPYSQVFTEAFF.

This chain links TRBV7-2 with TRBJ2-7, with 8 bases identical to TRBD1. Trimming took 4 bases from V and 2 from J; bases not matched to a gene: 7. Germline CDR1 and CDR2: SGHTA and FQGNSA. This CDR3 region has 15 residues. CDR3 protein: CASSSNRGVTYEQYF. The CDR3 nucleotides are TGTGCCAGCAGCTCTAACAGGGGGGTTACCTACGAGCAGTACTTC.

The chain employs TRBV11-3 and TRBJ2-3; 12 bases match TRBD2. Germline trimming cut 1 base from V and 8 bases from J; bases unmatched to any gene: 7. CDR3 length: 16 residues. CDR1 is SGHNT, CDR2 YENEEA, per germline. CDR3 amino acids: CASSLGTSGADRTQYF. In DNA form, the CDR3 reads TGTGCCAGCAGCTTAGGGACTAGCGGGGCGGATCGTACGCAGTATTTT.

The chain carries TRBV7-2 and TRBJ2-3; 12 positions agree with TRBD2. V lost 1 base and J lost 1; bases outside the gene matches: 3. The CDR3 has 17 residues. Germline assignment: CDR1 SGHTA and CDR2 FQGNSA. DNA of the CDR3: TGTGCCAGCAGCTTAGGGTGGACTAGCGGGGGCACAGATACGCAGTATTTT. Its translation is CASSLGWTSGGTDTQYF.

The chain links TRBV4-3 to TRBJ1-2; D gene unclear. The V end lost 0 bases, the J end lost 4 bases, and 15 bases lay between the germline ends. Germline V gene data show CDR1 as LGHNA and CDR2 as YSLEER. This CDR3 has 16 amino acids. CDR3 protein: CASSQDLAGDVYGYTF. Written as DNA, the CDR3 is TGCGCCAGCAGCCAAGATTTGGCAGGCGACGTCTATGGCTACACCTTC.

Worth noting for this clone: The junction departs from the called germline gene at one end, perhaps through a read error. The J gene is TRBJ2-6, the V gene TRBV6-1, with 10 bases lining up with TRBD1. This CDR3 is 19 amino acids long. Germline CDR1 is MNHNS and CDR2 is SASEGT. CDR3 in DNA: TGTGCCAGCAGCGAAGTAGACAGGGGGCGAAACTCTGGGGCCAACGTCCTGACTTTC. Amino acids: CASSEVDRGRNSGANVLTF.

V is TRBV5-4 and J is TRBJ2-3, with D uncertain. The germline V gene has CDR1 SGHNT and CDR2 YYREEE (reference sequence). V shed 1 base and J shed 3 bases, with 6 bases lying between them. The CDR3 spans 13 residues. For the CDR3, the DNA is TGTGCCAGCAGCTTGTCCAGTACAGATACGCAGTATTTT. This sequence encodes CASSLSSTDTQYF.

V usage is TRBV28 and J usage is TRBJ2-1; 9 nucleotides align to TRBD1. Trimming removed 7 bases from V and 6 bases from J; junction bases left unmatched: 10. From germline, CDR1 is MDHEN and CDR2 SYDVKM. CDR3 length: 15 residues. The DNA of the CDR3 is TGTGCCAGCACCATGTGGGGACAGGGCTCCAATGAGCAGTTCTTC. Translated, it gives CASTMWGQGSNEQFF.